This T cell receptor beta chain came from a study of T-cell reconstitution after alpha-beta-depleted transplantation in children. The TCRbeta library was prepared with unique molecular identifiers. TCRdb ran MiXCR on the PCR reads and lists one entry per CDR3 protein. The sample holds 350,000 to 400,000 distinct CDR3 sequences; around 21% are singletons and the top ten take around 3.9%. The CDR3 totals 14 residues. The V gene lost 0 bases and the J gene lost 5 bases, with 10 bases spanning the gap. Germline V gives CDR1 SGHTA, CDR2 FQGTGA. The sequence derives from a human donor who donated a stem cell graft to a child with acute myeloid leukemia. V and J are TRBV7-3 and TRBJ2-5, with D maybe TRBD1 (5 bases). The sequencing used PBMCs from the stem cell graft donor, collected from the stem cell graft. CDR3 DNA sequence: TGTGCCAGCAGCTTAACGGCTAGGGGCGAGACCCAGTACTTC. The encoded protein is CASSLTARGETQYF.